This T cell receptor (beta chain) derives from a study of T-cell memory formation after mild COVID-19 (dated by TCRdb to about 2021). For the study in its entirety: TCR sequence clusters from the two donors were found to be largely donor specific. T-cell clones expanding and contracting after mild COVID-19 in a couple of donors were tracked by longitudinal TCRalpha and TCRbeta repertoire sequencing. The cohort comprised two young, previously healthy adult volunteers, one female and one male.

Ficoll-Paque density gradient centrifugation was used to isolate PBMCs. For this chain, trimming is 8 bases at the V end and 8 bases at the J end, and the number of junction bases without a gene match is 10. The CDR3 measures 13 amino acids from cysteine to phenylalanine. The only DNA kept is the CDR3, 39 bases in frame from the first base. In the germline V gene (reference sequence), CDR1 corresponds to MNHEY and CDR2 to SMNVEV. This clonotype came up a few times. Its specific antigen is unknown. No per-base quality is available; no much larger clone lies one base away. The sequencer was an Illumina NovaSeq 6000. cDNA libraries for TCRalpha and TCRbeta were prepared by 5'RACE using constant-segment primers, with sample barcodes and unique molecular identifiers added. RNA was extracted from every sample with Trizol reagent. The libraries were amplified in two PCR steps, and the second step added a second sample barcode and Illumina TruSeq adapters. Sequencing of the libraries was done on an Illumina NovaSeq, producing 2 x 150 bp paired-end reads. The paper's processing steps were these. The reads were demultiplexed and collapsed into UMI-guided consensus sequences using migec v1.2.7. Using mixcr v2.1.11, UMI consensuses were aligned to TRA and TRB V and J templates and then assembled into clonotypes. Clonotypes were classified as expanded or contracted when called significant by both edgeR and NoisET, with noise models trained on biological replicates. For edgeR calls, a false discovery rate-adjusted p below 0.01 and a log2 fold-change threshold of 1 were applied. PCA with hierarchical clustering of max-normalized trajectories of the 1000 most abundant clonotypes was used as exploratory dynamics analysis. The CD4 or CD8 phenotype of responding clones was assigned using the separately sequenced CD4+ and CD8+ repertoires. TCRdb trimmed public reads at Q25 via fastp, called clones via MiXCR and kept in-frame beta chains. A single entry per CDR3 protein holds the most common genes and DNA from its merged rows. The V and J calls follow TCRdb's processing rather than the paper's. The sample table lists more than 80,000 distinct CDR3 sequences, about a sixth of them with a count of one. The ten largest clones add up to 28% of the sample.

What the authors observed across the whole study: The study covered only a couple of mild cases, and larger cohorts including severe cases with pre-infection samples were considered necessary. Contracting CD4+ clones turned up mainly in the CM and EM memory subsets, whereas EMRA was where CD8+ clones were enriched. Some responding clones were detected in pre-infection memory, suggesting pre-existing cross-reactive memory T cells joined the SARS-CoV-2 response. Balanced CD4/CD8 phenotypes were observed for clones contracting from day 15 to 85, whereas a bias towards CD4+ was observed for a second wave of clones expanding from day 15 to 37. Whether the second-wave clones peaking on day 37 were SARS-CoV-2 specific was not confirmed.

Sequences were obtained from PBMCs or a T cell subset sorted from them (not recorded which). The sequence is built from TRBV27 and TRBJ1-2; a stretch of 8 junction bases matches TRBD1. This clonotype was sampled from an adult woman who had mild COVID-19 (a few samples of this study predate the infection). The sample titles of this study are shuffled in the database, so cell type and time point are left out; the donor was told from shared clones. DNA sequence: TGTGCCAGCGGCTGGACAGGGTCGGGAGGCTACACCTTC. Its protein product is CASGWTGSGGYTF.